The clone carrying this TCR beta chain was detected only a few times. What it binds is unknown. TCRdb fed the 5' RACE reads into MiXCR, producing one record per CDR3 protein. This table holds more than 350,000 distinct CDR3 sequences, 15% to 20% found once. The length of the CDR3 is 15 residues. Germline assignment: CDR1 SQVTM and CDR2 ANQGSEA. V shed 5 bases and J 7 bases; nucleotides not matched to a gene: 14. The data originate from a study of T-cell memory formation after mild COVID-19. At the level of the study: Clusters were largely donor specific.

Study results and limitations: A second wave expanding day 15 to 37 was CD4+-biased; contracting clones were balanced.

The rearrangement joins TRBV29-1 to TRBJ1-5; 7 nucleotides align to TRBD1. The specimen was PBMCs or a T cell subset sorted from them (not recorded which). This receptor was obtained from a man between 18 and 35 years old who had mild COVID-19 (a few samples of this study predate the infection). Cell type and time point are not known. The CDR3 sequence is CSVLLTDRARQPQHF. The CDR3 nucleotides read TGCAGCGTTCTGCTTACCGACAGGGCTCGGCAGCCCCAGCATTTT.